This passage covers 16 T cell receptor beta chains from one sample sequenced in a study of blood T cells in healthy people across ages. The second PCR ran about 6 to 11 cycles with a sample-barcoded 5' primer and J-beta primers. TCRdb fed the 5' RACE reads into MiXCR, producing one record per CDR3 protein. The sample has 590,000 or so distinct CDR3 sequences, roughly 30% seen once. The sequenced material came from blood. All receptors derive from a woman older than 75 in good health.

This clonotype was observed a few times. The V gene is TRBV5-6, the J gene TRBJ1-4; TRBD1 agrees at 7 bases. Trimming took 3 bases from V and 6 from J; bases not matched to a gene: 17. Germline V lookup: CDR1 SGHDT, CDR2 YYEEEE. The CDR3 runs 18 residues. As DNA, the CDR3 is TGTGCCAGCAGCTCTACCGGGACAGTTTCCAAGGGGTATGAAAAACTGTTTTTT. This translates into CASSSTGTVSKGYEKLFF.

This clonotype was counted at least ten times. This chain connects TRBV5-1 to TRBJ2-6, with D possibly TRBD1 on 5 matching bases. The CDR3 is 17 amino acids. Germline CDR1 and CDR2: SGHRS and YFSETQ. V gave up 1 base and J gave up 2 bases, with 13 bases separating them. The CDR3 DNA reads TGCGCCAGCAGCTTGACAGCAAGGGGTACTGGGGCCAACGTCCTGACTTTC. Encoded protein: CASSLTARGTGANVLTF.

This clonotype was seen ten or more times. V is TRBV7-2 and J is TRBJ2-6; D is ambiguous. Germline V gives CDR1 SGHTA, CDR2 FQGNSA. CDR3 size: 17 residues. Trimming took off 1 base at V and 0 bases at J, with 10 bases between the two ends. The CDR3 DNA is TGTGCCAGCAGCTTAGGGGGTTCCCACTCTGGGGCCAACGTCCTGACTTTC. Protein: CASSLGGSHSGANVLTF.

This clonotype was counted many times. A clone one base away is much larger, so this may be a read error. J is TRBJ2-5 and V is TRBV5-1; D is perhaps TRBD2 (5 bases). V was pared by 3 bases and J by 1 base, with 10 bases between. This CDR3 has 14 amino acids. Germline assignment: CDR1 SGHRS and CDR2 YFSETQ. The CDR3 region is CASSWEGLQETQYF. The DNA of the CDR3 is TGCGCCAGCAGCTGGGAAGGACTCCAAGAGACCCAGTACTTC.

Remarks on this clonotype: This may be a read error, as it is one base from a much larger clone. The V gene is TRBV30, the J gene TRBJ2-5; TRBD2 aligns across 7 bases. The CDR3 spans 17 residues. Germline assignment: CDR1 GTSNPN and CDR2 SVGIG (reference sequence). Trimming cost V 2 bases and J 11 bases; bases outside gene matches: 23. The CDR3 nucleotides are TGTGCCTGGAGTATCCAACGTATAGCGGGTGTCCCCCCCCAGCAGTACTTC. Protein product: CAWSIQRIAGVPPQQYF.

The chain has TRBV20-1 and TRBJ2-7, with D unclear. The germline V gene encodes CDR1 DFQATT and CDR2 SNEGSKA (reference sequence). Between the trimmed V and J ends, which lost 5 bases and 7 bases, there was a span of 12 bases. The CDR3 totals 11 residues. In nucleotides, the CDR3 is TGCAGTGCTGAATCCTACAATGAGCAGTACTTC. This translates into CSAESYNEQYF.

This clonotype was seen only a few times. The V and J genes are TRBV25-1 and TRBJ1-1, with D unclear. Trimming removed 3 bases at V and 5 bases at J, with 10 bases between. Germline CDR1 is MGHDK and CDR2 is SYGVNS. This CDR3 is 13 amino acids long. In DNA form, the CDR3 reads TGTGCCAGCAGTGAGTCCCACGGGACTGAAGCTTTCTTT. Translated: CASSESHGTEAFF.

As to this clonotype: One end of the junction varies from germline; a read error may be responsible. This chain links TRBV11-2 with TRBJ2-1; maybe TRBD1 (6 bases). Matching the DNA end better, TRBJ2-7 makes the J call doubtful. The V gene's germline CDR1 is SGHAT and CDR2 FQNNGV. The CDR3 totals 21 residues. This chain's CDR3 is CASSLPLGAGVTSPSYNEQYF. The CDR3 DNA sequence: TGTGCCAGTAGCTTACCCCTGGGGGCAGGAGTTACGAGTCCCTCCTACAATGAGCAGTACTTC.

The rearrangement links TRBV9 to TRBJ1-1; D is undetermined. CDR1 is SGDLS, CDR2 YYNGEE, per germline. The V end lost 0 bases, the J end lost 0 bases, and 6 bases lay between the germline ends. The CDR3 has 14 residues. CDR3 bases: TGTGCCAGCAGCGTAGGACTTATGAACACTGAAGCTTTCTTT. It translates to CASSVGLMNTEAFF.

As for this clonotype: One base away lies a much larger clone, so this may be a sequencing read error. The gene calls are TRBV20-1 and TRBJ2-5; D remains ambiguous. CDR3 length: 12 residues. CDR1 DFQATT and CDR2 SNEGSKA come from the germline V gene (reference sequence). CDR3 DNA: TGCAGGGCTAGAGTTAATAAAGAGACCCAGTACTTC. Its protein product is CRARVNKETQYF.

Comments on this clonotype: A much larger clone is a single base away; this may be a read error. The chain links TRBV12-3 or TRBV12-4 to TRBJ1-4; TRBD1 matches 8 bases. This CDR3 has 16 residues. CDR3 protein: CASSLVQGATNEKRFF. CDR3 coding DNA: TGTGCCAGCAGTTTAGTCCAGGGGGCAACTAATGAAAAACGGTTTTTT.

This clonotype was observed many times. The rearrangement uses TRBV20-1 and TRBJ2-5, with D perhaps TRBD2 (5 bases). The ends were cut back, 1 base at V and 4 bases at J, with 10 bases in the middle. This CDR3 is built from 13 residues. Germline values: CDR1 DFQATT, CDR2 SNEGSKA (reference sequence). Written as DNA, the CDR3 is TGCAGTGCTAGAGTCTCAGGAGGAGAGACCCAGTACTTC. It yields the protein CSARVSGGETQYF.

The chain links TRBV15 to TRBJ2-2; 10 bases line up with TRBD1. Germline V gives CDR1 LNHNV, CDR2 YYDKDF (reference sequence). With V trimmed by 0 bases and J by 8 bases, 9 bases remained unmatched. This CDR3 contains 17 residues. CDR3 sequence (DNA): TGTGCCACCAGCAGAGATTTTAGACAGGGGGCGTTGGGGGAGCTGTTTTTT. Its translation: CATSRDFRQGALGELFF. Drawing the rest from reference TRBV15 and TRBJ2-2, the complete variable domain is DAMVIQNPRYQVTQFGKPVTLSCSQTLNHNVMYWYQQKSSQAPKLLFHYYDKDFNNEADTPDNFQSRRPNTSFCFLDIRSPGLGDTAMYLCATSRDFRQGALGELFFGEGSRLTVL.

The CDR3 loop reads CASSLGRWFEEQFF. The CDR3 DNA sequence: TGCGCCAGCAGCTTGGGTCGCTGGTTCGAAGAGCAGTTCTTC. The chain has TRBV5-1 and TRBJ2-1; D unclear. The germline gives CDR1 SGHRS, CDR2 YFSETQ. Between the trimmed V and J ends, which lost 0 bases and 10 bases, there was a span of 14 bases. This CDR3 is built from 14 residues.

J is TRBJ1-4 and V is TRBV6-1; D is undetermined. This CDR3 has 12 residues. The V and J ends lost 7 bases and 8 bases respectively, with 11 bases between them. Germline assignment: CDR1 MNHNS and CDR2 SASEGT. CDR3 nucleotide sequence: TGTGCCAGCACGTCGCCCTGGGAAAAACTGTTTTTT. It yields the protein CASTSPWEKLFF.

In this sample, this clonotype turned up a few times. This sequence may be a read error, since a much larger clone differs from it by one base. J is TRBJ2-1 and V is TRBV10-3; D ambiguous. Germline values: CDR1 ENHRY, CDR2 SYGVKD. The CDR3 loop spans 13 amino acids. Between the trimmed V and J ends, which lost 8 bases and 12 bases, there was a span of 20 bases. The CDR3 DNA sequence: TGTGCCATCCAAGGCCCGGGTAGGGATGGGCAGTTCTTC. This sequence encodes CAIQGPGRDGQFF.